This TCR beta chain derives from a study of identical twins. All donors were healthy Caucasians. This clonotype has just a few counts. V was cut by 1 base and J by 6 bases, with 20 bases left in between. The germline V gene has CDR1 SGDLS and CDR2 YYNGEE. CDR3 length equals 16 residues. From the 5' RACE reads, TCRdb called clonotypes with MiXCR, one entry per CDR3 protein. The table has more than 250,000 distinct CDR3 sequences, roughly 8.6% seen once. The same data also went into a second study, on yellow fever vaccine responses in identical twins. That investigation notes: After vaccination, twins' T cell response reportedly seemed partly convergent, partly personalized.

The chain carries TRBV9 and TRBJ2-7, with D perhaps being TRBD1 or TRBD2 (5 bases each). This sequence was found in a woman in her late teens or twenties in good health. What was sequenced was memory (CD45RO+) T cells sorted from blood. In DNA, the CDR3 is TGTGCCAGCAGCGTATCTTCGGGACCCCCCGACGGCGAGCAGTACTTC. As protein: CASSVSSGPPDGEQYF.